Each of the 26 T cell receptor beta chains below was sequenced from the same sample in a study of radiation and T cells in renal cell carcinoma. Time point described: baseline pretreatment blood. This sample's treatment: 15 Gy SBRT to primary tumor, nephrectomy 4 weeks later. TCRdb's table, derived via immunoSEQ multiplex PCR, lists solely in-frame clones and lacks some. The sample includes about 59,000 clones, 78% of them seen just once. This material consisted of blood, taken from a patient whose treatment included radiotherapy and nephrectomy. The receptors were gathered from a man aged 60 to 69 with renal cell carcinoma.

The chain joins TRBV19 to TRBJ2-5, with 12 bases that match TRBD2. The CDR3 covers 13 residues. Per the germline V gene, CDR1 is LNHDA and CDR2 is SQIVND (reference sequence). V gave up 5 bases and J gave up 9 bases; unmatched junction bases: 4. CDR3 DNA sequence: TGTGCCAGTAGTCCTAGCGGGGGGGCCGCCCAGTACTTC. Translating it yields CASSPSGGAAQYF.

CDR3 DNA sequence: TGTGCCAGCAGTGAACATAACCCAGGGGCCACTGAAGCTTTCTTT. Residues: CASSEHNPGATEAFF. The chain links TRBV6-1 to TRBJ1-1; weak D call: TRBD1 (6 bases). V lost 2 bases and J 4 bases, leaving 14 bases between the germline ends. This CDR3 spans 15 amino acids. Looked up from germline, CDR1 is MNHNS and CDR2 is SASEGT.

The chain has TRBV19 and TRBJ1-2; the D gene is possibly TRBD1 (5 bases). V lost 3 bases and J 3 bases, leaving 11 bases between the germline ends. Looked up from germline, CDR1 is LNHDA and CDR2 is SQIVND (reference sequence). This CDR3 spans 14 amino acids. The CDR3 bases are TGTGCCAGTAGTATGGGCAGGGCCTACTATGGCTACACCTTC. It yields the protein CASSMGRAYYGYTF.

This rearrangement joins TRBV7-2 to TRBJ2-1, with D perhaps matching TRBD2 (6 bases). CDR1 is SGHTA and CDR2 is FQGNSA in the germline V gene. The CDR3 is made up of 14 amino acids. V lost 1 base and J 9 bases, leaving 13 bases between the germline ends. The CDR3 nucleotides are TGTGCCAGCAGCTTAGACCCTAGCGCAAGTGAGCAGTTCTTC. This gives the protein CASSLDPSASEQFF.

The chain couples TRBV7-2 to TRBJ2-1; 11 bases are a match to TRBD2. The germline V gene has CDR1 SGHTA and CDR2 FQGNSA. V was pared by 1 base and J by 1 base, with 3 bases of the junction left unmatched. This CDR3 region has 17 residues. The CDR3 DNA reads TGTGCCAGCAGCTTAGTAGCTAGCGGGAGGTCCTACAATGAGCAGTTCTTC. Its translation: CASSLVASGRSYNEQFF. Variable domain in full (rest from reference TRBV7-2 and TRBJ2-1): GAGVSQSPSNKVTEKGKDVELRCDPISGHTALYWYRQSLGQGLEFLIYFQGNSAPDKSGLPSDRFSAERTGGSVSTLTIQRTQQEDSAVYLCASSLVASGRSYNEQFFGPGTRLTVL.

The CDR3 bases are TGTGCCAGCTCACCACGAACGGTTTCCCTCAATGAGCAGTTCTTC. This translates into CASSPRTVSLNEQFF. The chain links TRBV18 to TRBJ2-1; the D is unclear. This CDR3 has 15 residues. V was trimmed by 1 base and J by 6 bases, leaving 13 bases between them. The germline CDR1 and CDR2 sequences are KGHSH and LQKENI.

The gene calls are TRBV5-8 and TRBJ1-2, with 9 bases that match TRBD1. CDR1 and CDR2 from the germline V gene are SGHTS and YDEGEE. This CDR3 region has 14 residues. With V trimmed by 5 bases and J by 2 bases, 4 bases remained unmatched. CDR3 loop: CASSQDRGNYGYTF. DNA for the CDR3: TGTGCCAGCAGTCAGGACAGGGGAAACTATGGCTACACCTTC.

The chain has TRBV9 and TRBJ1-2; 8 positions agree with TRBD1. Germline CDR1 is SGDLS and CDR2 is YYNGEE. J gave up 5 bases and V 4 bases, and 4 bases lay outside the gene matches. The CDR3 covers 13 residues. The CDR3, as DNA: TGTGCCAGCAGCCCCACAGGGGGATATGGCTACACCTTC. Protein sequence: CASSPTGGYGYTF.

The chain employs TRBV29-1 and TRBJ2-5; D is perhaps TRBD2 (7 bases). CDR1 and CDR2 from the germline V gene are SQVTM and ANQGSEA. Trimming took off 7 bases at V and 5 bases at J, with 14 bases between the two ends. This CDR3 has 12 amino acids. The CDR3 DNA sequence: TGCAGCGGGAGGGGGGGCCCGGAGACCCAGTACTTC. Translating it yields CSGRGGPETQYF.

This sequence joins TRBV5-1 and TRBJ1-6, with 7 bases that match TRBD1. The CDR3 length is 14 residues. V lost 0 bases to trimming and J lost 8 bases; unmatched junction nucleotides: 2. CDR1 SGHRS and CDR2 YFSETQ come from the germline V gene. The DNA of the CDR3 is TGCGCCAGCAGCTTGGGAACAGGGGATTCACCCCTCCACTTT. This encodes CASSLGTGDSPLHF.

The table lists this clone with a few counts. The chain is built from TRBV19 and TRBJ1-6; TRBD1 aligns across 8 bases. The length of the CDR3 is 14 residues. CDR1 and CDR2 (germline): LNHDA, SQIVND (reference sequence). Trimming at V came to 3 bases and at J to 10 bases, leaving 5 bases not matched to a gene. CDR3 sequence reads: CASSIAGQESPLHF. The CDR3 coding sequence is TGTGCCAGTAGTATCGCGGGACAGGAATCACCCCTCCACTTT.

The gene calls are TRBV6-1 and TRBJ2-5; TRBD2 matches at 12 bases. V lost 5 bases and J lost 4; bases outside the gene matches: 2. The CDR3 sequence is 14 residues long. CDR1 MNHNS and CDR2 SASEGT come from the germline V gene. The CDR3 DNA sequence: TGTGCCAGCAGTCCACTAGCGGGAGGAGAGACCCAGTACTTC. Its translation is CASSPLAGGETQYF.

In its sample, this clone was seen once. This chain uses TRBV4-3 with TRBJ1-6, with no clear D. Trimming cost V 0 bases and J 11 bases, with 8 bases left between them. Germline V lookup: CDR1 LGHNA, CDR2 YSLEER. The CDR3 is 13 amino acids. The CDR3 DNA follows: TGCGCCAGCAGCCAAGAGATTAGTCCACCCCTCCACTTT. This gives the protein CASSQEISPPLHF.

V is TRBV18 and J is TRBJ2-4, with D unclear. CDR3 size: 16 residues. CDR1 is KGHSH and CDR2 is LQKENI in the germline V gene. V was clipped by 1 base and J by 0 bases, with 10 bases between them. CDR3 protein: CASSPQGLLAKNIQYF. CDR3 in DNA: TGTGCCAGCTCACCACAGGGTTTACTAGCCAAAAACATTCAGTACTTC.

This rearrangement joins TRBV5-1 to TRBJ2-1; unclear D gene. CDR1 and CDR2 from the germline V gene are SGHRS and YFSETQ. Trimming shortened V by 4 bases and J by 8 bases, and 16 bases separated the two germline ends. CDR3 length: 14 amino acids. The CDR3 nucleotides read TGCGCCAGCAGCCAATACCAGACTGCATATGAGCAGTTCTTC. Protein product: CASSQYQTAYEQFF.

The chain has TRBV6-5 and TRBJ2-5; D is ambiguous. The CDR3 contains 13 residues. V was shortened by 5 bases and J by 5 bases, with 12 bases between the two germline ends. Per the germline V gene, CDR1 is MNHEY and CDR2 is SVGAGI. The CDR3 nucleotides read TGTGCCAGCAGTCCTCGTGAGGTGGAGACCCAGTACTTC. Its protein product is CASSPREVETQYF.

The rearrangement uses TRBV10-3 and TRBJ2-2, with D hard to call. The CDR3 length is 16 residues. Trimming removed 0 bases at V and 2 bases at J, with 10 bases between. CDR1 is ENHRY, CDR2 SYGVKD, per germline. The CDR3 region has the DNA TGTGCCATCAGTGAGTCTACGGCGGCTAACACCGGGGAGCTGTTTTTT. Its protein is CAISESTAANTGELFF.

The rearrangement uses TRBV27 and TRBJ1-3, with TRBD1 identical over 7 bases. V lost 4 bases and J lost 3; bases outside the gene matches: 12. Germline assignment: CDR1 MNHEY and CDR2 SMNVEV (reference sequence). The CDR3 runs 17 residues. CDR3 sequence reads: CASSSYRQGLGGNTIYF. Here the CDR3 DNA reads TGTGCCAGCAGTTCCTATCGACAGGGATTAGGTGGAAACACCATATATTTT.

CDR3 nucleotide sequence: TGTGCCAGCAGCCCCTCTATCAATGAGCAGTTCTTC. Protein product: CASSPSINEQFF. The V gene is TRBV5-6, the J gene TRBJ2-1, with D hard to call. V was cut by 4 bases and J by 6 bases, with 8 bases left in between. The CDR3 length is 12 residues. Germline CDR1 SGHDT, CDR2 YYEEEE. The whole variable domain, filled in from reference TRBV5-6 and TRBJ2-1, reads DAGVTQSPTHLIKTRGQQVTLRCSPKSGHDTVSWYQQALGQGPQFIFQYYEEEERQRGNFPDRFSGHQFPNYSSELNVNALLLGDSALYLCASSPSINEQFFGPGTRLTVL.

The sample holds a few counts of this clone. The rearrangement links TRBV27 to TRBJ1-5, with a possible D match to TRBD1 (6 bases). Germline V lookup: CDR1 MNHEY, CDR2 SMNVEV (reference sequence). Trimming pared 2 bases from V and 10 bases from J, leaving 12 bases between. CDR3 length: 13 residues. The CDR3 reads CASSLGQSTPQHF. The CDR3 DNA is TGTGCCAGCAGTTTAGGACAGAGTACTCCCCAGCATTTT.

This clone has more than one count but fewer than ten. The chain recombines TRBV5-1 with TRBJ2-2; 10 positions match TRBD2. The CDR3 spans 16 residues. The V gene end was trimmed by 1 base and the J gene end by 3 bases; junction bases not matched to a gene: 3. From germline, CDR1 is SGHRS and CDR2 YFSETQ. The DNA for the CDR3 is TGCGCCAGCAGCTTGACGACTAGCGGGTACACCGGGGAGCTGTTTTTT. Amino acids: CASSLTTSGYTGELFF.

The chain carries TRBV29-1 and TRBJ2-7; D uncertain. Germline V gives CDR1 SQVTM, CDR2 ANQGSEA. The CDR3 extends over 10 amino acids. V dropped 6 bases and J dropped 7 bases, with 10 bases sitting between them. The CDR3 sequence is CSVFDGEQYF. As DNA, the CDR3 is TGCAGCGTGTTTGATGGGGAGCAGTACTTC.

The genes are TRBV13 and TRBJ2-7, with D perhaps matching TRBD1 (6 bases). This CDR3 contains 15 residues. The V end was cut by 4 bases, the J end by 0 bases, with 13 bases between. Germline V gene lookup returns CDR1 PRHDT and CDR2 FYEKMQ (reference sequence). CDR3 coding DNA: TGTGCCAGCAGCTCCCTCCGGGACAACTCCTACGAGCAGTACGTC. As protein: CASSSLRDNSYEQYV.

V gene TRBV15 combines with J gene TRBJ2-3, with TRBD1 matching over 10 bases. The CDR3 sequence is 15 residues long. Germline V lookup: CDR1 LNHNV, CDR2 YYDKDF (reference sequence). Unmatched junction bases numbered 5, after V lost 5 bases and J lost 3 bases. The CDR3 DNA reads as TGTGCCACCAGCGGGACAGGGGTACAAACAGATACGCAGTATTTT. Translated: CATSGTGVQTDTQYF. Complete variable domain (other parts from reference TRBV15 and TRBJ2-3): DAMVIQNPRYQVTQFGKPVTLSCSQTLNHNVMYWYQQKSSQAPKLLFHYYDKDFNNEADTPDNFQSRRPNTSFCFLDIRSPGLGDTAMYLCATSGTGVQTDTQYFGPGTRLTVL.

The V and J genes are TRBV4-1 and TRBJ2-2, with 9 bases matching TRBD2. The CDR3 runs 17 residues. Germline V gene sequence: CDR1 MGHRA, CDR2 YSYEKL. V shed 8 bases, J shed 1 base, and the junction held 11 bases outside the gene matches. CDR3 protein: CASFPEGREGNTGELFF. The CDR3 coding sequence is TGCGCCAGCTTCCCGGAGGGGCGGGAGGGGAACACCGGGGAGCTGTTTTTT.

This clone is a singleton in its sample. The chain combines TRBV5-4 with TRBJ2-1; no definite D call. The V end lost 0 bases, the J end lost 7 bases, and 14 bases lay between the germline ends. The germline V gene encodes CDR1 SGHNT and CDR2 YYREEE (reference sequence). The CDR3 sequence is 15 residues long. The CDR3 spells CASSLDSSRANEQFF. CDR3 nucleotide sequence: TGTGCCAGCAGCTTGGATAGCTCAAGGGCAAATGAGCAGTTCTTC.